A single sample gave rise to the 6 T cell receptor beta chains below, sequenced in a study of blood T cell repertoires in COVID-19. Sequencing used immunoSEQ multiplex PCR; TCRdb keeps in-frame clones, though not all of them. The data contain 250,000 or so clones, 70% to 90% of them singletons. The sample was peripheral blood. The receptors originated from a young man with active or convalescent COVID-19.

The rearrangement joins TRBV13 to TRBJ2-2, with 7 positions matching TRBD1. Germline trimming cut 3 bases from V and 4 bases from J; bases unmatched to any gene: 5. The CDR3 has 15 residues. Germline assignment: CDR1 PRHDT and CDR2 FYEKMQ (reference sequence). CDR3 nucleotide sequence: TGTGCCAGCAGCTTGAACAGGGGCTTCACCGGGGAGCTGTTTTTT. It yields the protein CASSLNRGFTGELFF.

CDR3 coding DNA: TGTGCCAGCAGTTACGGGGTCCGGGGGGGAAACAATGAGCAGTTCTTC. It is translated as CASSYGVRGGNNEQFF. The chain links TRBV6-5 to TRBJ2-1, with 8 bases lining up with TRBD2. The CDR3 runs 16 residues. From germline, CDR1 is MNHEY and CDR2 SVGAGI. The J segment lost 5 bases and the V segment lost 2 bases, leaving 8 bases of the junction unmatched.

This clone was found a few times. The CDR3 DNA sequence: TGCGCCAGCAGCTACAGGGTTGAGGAATCACCCCTCCACTTT. This gives the protein CASSYRVEESPLHF. This chain links TRBV10-2 with TRBJ1-6; tentative D call: TRBD1 (6 bases). CDR1 and CDR2 from the germline V gene are WSHSY and SAAADI. This CDR3 region has 14 residues. Trimming took 6 bases from V and 10 from J, leaving 16 bases between them.

This chain's CDR3 is CASSLGVGTPTYEQYF. The CDR3 DNA reads as TGTGCCAGCTCCCTCGGGGTGGGAACGCCGACCTACGAGCAGTACTTC. The genes are TRBV5-5 and TRBJ2-7; possibly TRBD2 for D (5 bases). V was trimmed by 7 bases and J by 2 bases, leaving 22 bases between them. This CDR3 is built from 16 residues. Germline lookup yields CDR1 SGHKS and CDR2 YYEKEE (reference sequence).

This clone was seen a single time. CDR3 sequence: CASRLSGTSGGVEQFF. The CDR3 DNA reads TGTGCCAGTAGACTTTCCGGGACTAGCGGGGGAGTTGAGCAGTTCTTC. V is TRBV19 and J is TRBJ2-1, with 14 nucleotides matching TRBD2. With V trimmed by 6 bases and J by 9 bases, 10 bases remained unmatched. The V gene's germline CDR1 is LNHDA and CDR2 SQIVND (reference sequence). CDR3 size: 16 residues. The variable domain in full, completed from reference TRBV19 and TRBJ2-1, reads DGGITQSPKYLFRKEGQNVTLSCEQNLNHDAMYWYRQDPGQGLRLIYYSQIVNDFQKGDIAEGYSVSREKKESFPLTVTSAQKNPTAFYLCASRLSGTSGGVEQFFGPGTRLTVL.

V and J are TRBV19 and TRBJ2-1; D gene uncertain. There are 13 residues in the CDR3. Trimming cost V 0 bases and J 4 bases, with 4 bases left between them. Germline CDR1 is LNHDA and CDR2 is SQIVND (reference sequence). The CDR3 reads CASSIDLYNEQFF. In DNA form, the CDR3 reads TGTGCCAGTAGTATAGACCTGTACAATGAGCAGTTCTTC.